This section outlines one T cell receptor (beta chain) sequence together with its context. The use of a sample-barcoded 5' primer and a J-beta primer mix characterized a second PCR of 7 to 11 cycles. CDR3-containing paired-end reads numbered at least 2.5 million in each sample. In TCRdb, the 5' RACE reads were re-called with MiXCR into one record per CDR3 protein. This table has 850,000 to 1,000,000 distinct CDR3 sequences, around 48% appearing once. The data were taken from a study of blood T cells in healthy people across ages. The CDR3 has 10 amino acids. Germline V gives CDR1 SGHTA, CDR2 FQGNSA. V is TRBV7-2 and J is TRBJ2-7; no definite D call. The J call may be mistaken, given a closer DNA end match to TRBJ2-5. The material sequenced was blood. This sequence was found in a young man in good health. In DNA form, the CDR3 reads TGTGCCAGCGCGATTGAGACCCAGTACTTC. Its protein is CASAIETQYF.